This paragraph covers one T cell receptor (beta chain) sequence. Its target is unknown. These data are taken from a study of pediatric ulcerative colitis. Study-wide findings and caveats: Two rectal clonotypes were found only in ulcerative colitis patients, all of them. Substantially fewer templates came from two patients' blood samples.

The V end was cut by 1 base, the J end by 10 bases, with 17 bases between. This CDR3 spans 14 amino acids. Germline loops: CDR1 SGHDT, CDR2 YYEEEE. Sequencing depth was up to 500,000 reads per sample. Assay used: immunoSEQ multiplex PCR; TCRdb lists only in-frame clones, some missing. The top ten hold roughly 3% of the sample, which has around 64,000 clones, about 86% seen once. The rearrangement joins TRBV5-6 to TRBJ1-2; D call uncertain. The clonotype was recovered from a boy aged 10-17 years with severe ulcerative colitis. The sequenced material came from blood. The CDR3 sequence is CASSLSLRPTIYTF. The CDR3 region has the DNA TGTGCCAGCAGCTTGTCGTTGCGGCCCACGATCTACACCTTC.